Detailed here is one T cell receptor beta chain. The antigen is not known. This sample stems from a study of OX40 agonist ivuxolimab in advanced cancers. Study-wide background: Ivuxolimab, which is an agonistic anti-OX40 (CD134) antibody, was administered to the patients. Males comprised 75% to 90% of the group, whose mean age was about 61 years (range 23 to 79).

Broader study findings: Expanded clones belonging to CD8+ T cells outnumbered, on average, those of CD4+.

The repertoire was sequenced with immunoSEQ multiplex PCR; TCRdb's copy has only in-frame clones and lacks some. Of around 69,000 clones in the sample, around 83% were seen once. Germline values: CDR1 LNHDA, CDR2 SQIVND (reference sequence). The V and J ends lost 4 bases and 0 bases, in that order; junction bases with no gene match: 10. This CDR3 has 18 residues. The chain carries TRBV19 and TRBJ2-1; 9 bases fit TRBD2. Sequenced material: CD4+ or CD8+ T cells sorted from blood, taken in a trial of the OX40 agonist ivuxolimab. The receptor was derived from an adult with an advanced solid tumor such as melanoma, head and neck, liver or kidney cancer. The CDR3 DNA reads TGTGCCAGTAGTAGGCGGGAGGGCGGGGGGCCCTCCTACAATGAGCAGTTCTTC. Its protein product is CASSRREGGGPSYNEQFF.